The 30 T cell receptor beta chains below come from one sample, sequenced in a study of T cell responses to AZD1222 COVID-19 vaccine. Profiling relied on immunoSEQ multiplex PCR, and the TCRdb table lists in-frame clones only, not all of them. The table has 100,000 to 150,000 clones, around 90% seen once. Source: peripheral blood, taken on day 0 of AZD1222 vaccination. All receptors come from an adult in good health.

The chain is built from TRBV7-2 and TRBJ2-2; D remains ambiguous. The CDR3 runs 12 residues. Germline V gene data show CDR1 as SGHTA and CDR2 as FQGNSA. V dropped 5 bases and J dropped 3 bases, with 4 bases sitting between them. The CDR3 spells CASSTYTGELFF. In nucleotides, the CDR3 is TGTGCCAGCAGCACCTACACCGGGGAGCTGTTTTTT. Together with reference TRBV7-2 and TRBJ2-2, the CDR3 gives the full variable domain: GAGVSQSPSNKVTEKGKDVELRCDPISGHTALYWYRQSLGQGLEFLIYFQGNSAPDKSGLPSDRFSAERTGGSVSTLTIQRTQQEDSAVYLCASSTYTGELFFGEGSRLTVL.

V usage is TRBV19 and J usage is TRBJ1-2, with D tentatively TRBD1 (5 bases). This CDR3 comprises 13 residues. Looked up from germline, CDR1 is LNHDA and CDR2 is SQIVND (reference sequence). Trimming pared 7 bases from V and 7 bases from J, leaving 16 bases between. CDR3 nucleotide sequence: TGTGCCAGTACCACCACAGGCATGGGTGGCTACACCTTC. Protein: CASTTTGMGGYTF.

CDR3 in DNA: TGTGCCTGGGGGACCGGGTACTACTATGGCTACACCTTC. It specifies CAWGTGYYYGYTF. The rearrangement links TRBV30 to TRBJ1-2; D may be TRBD1 (5 bases). The germline CDR1 and CDR2 sequences are GTSNPN and SVGIG (reference sequence). The germline V and J ends were trimmed by 5 bases and 3 bases, with 13 bases remaining between them. This CDR3 contains 13 residues.

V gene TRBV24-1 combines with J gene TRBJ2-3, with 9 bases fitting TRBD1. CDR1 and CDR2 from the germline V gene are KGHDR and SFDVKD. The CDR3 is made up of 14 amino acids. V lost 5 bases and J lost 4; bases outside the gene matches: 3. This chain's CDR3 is CATSGQGDADTQYF. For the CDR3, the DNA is TGTGCCACCAGTGGACAGGGGGACGCAGATACGCAGTATTTT.

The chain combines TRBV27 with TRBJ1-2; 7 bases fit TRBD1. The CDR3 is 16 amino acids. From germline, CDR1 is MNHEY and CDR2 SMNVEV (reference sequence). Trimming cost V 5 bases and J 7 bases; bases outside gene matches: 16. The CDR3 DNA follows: TGTGCCAGCAGTCAAAAACAGGGACAGTCGGGACTTGGCTACACCTTC. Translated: CASSQKQGQSGLGYTF.

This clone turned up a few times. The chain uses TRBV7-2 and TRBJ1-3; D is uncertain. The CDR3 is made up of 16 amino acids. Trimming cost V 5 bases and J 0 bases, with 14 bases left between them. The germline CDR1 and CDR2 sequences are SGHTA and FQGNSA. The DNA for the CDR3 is TGTGCCAGCAGCCCCCACCCTGACGCCTCTGGAAACACCATATATTTT. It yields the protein CASSPHPDASGNTIYF.

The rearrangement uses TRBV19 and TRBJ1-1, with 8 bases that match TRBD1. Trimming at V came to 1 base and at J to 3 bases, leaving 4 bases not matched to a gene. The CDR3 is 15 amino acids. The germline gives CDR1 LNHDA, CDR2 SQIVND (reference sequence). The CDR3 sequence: CASSIVGQGDTEAFF. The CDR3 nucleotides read TGTGCCAGTAGTATAGTTGGACAGGGTGACACTGAAGCTTTCTTT.

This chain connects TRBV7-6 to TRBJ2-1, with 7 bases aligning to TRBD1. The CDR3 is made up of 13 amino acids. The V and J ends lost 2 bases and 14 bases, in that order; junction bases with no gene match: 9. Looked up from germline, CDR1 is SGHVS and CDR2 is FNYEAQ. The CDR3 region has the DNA TGTGCCAGCAGCTTATCACCGGGACAGTCAAAGTTCTTC. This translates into CASSLSPGQSKFF.

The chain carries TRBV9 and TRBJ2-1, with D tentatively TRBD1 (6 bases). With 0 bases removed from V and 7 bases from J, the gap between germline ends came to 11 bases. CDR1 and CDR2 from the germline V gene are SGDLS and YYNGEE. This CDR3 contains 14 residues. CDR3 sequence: CASSVGQVWNEQFF. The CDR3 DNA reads TGTGCCAGCAGCGTAGGACAGGTTTGGAATGAGCAGTTCTTC.

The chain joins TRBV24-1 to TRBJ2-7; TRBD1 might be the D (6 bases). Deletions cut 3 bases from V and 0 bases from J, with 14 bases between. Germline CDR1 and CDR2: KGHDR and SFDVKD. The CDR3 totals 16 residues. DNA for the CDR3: TGTGCCACCAGTGATAGTGGACAGAGCGGCTCCTACGAGCAGTACTTC. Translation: CATSDSGQSGSYEQYF.

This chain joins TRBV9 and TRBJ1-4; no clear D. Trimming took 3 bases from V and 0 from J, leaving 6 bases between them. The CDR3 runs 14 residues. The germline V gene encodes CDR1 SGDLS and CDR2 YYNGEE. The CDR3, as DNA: TGTGCCAGCAGCGCTACAGCAACTAATGAAAAACTGTTTTTT. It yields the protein CASSATATNEKLFF.

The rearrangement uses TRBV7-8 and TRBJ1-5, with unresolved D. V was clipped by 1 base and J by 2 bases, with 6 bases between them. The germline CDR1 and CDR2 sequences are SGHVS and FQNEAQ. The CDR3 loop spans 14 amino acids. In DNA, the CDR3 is TGTGCCAGCAGCTTAGGCCAGGGCAATCAGCCCCAGCATTTT. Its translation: CASSLGQGNQPQHF.

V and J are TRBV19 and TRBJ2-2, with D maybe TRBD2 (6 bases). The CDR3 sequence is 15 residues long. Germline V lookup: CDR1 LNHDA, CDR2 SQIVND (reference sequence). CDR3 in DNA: TGTGCTCCCGTACCCGAGGGGAGGCGGGCCGGGGAGCTGTTTTTT. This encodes CAPVPEGRRAGELFF.

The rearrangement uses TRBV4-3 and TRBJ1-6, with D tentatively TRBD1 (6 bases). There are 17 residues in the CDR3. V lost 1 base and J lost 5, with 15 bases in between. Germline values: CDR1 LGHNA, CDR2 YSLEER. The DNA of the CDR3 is TGCGCCAGCAGCCAAGCCGCACCGGACAGAAATAATTCACCCCTCCACTTT. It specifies CASSQAAPDRNNSPLHF.

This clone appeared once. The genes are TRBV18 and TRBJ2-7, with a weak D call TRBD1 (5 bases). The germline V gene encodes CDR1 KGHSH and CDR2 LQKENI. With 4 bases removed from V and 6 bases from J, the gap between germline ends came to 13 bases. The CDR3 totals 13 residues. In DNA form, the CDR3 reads TGTGCCAGCTCACAGGGGATCGGATCCGAGCAGTACTTC. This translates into CASSQGIGSEQYF.

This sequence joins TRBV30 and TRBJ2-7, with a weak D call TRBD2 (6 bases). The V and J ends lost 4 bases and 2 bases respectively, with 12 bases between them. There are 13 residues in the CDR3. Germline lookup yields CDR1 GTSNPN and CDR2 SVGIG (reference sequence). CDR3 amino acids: CAWMGGLAYEQYF. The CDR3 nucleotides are TGTGCCTGGATGGGAGGATTAGCCTACGAGCAGTACTTC.

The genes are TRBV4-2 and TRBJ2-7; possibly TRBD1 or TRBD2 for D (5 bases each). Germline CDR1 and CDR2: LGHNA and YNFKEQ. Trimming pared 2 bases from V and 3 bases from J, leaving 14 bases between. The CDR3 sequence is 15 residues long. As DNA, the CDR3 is TGTGCCAGCAGCCAAAACCGGGACCACCACTACGAGCAGTACTTC. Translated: CASSQNRDHHYEQYF.

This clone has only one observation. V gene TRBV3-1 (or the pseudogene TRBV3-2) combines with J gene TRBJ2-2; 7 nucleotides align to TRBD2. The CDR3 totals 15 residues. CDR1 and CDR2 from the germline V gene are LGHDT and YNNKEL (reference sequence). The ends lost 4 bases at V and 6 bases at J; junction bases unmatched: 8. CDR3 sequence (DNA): TGTGCCAGCAGCCTCCGGACTAGTAAAGCCGGGGAGCTGTTTTTT. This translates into CASSLRTSKAGELFF.

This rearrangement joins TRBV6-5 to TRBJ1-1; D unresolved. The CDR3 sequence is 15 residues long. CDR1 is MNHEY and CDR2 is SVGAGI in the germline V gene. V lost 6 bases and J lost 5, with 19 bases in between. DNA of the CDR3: TGTGCCAGCAGCCCCCTATGGGGAGGTGGAACTGAAGCTTTCTTT. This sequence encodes CASSPLWGGGTEAFF.

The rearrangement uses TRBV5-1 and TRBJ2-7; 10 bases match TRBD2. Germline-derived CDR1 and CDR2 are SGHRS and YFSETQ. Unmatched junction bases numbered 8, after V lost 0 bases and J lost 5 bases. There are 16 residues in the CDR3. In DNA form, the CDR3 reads TGCGCCAGCAGCTTGGGTAATAGCGGGAGGATCCACGAGCAGTACTTC. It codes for CASSLGNSGRIHEQYF.

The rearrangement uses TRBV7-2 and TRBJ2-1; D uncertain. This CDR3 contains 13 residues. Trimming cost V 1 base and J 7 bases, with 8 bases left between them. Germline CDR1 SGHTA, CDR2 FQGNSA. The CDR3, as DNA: TGTGCCAGCAGCTTAGACCCAAGGAATGAGCAGTTCTTC. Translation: CASSLDPRNEQFF.

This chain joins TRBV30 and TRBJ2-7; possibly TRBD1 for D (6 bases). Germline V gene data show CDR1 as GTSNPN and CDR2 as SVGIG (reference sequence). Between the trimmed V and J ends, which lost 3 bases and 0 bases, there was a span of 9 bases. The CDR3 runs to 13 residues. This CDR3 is CAWRRGTSYEQYF. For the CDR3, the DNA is TGTGCCTGGAGAAGGGGGACCTCCTACGAGCAGTACTTC.

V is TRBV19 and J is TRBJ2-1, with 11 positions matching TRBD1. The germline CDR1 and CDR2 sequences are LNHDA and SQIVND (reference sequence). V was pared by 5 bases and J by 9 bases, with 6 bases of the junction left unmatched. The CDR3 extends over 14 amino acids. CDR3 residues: CASSLRTGGIEQFF. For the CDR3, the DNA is TGTGCCAGTAGTCTTCGGACAGGGGGCATTGAGCAGTTCTTC.

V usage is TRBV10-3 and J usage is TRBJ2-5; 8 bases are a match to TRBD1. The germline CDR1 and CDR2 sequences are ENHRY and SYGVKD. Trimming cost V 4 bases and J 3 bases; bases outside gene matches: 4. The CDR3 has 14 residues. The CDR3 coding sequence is TGTGCCATCAGTGGGGGGACAGGAGAAGAGACCCAGTACTTC. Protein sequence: CAISGGTGEETQYF.

The CDR3 DNA is TGTGCCAGCAGCCGAGAAAGTACAGGGTACAATCAGCCCCAGCATTTT. Amino acid sequence: CASSRESTGYNQPQHF. V is TRBV28 and J is TRBJ1-5; D might be TRBD1 (6 bases). V was trimmed by 6 bases and J by 3 bases, leaving 18 bases between them. Germline V gene data show CDR1 as MDHEN and CDR2 as SYDVKM. CDR3 length: 16 residues.

The CDR3: CASTLTGVNQPQHF. The CDR3 region has the DNA TGTGCCAGCACCCTGACAGGGGTCAATCAGCCCCAGCATTTT. The chain is built from TRBV28 and TRBJ1-5; TRBD1 matches 8 bases. This CDR3 is built from 14 residues. J was trimmed by 3 bases and V by 7 bases; bases with no gene match: 5. The germline V gene encodes CDR1 MDHEN and CDR2 SYDVKM.

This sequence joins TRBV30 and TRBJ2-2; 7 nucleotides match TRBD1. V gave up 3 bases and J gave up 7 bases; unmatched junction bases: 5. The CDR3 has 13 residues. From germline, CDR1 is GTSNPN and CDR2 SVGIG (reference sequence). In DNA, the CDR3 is TGTGCCTGGAGGATACAGGGGATCGGGGAGCTGTTTTTT. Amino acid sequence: CAWRIQGIGELFF.

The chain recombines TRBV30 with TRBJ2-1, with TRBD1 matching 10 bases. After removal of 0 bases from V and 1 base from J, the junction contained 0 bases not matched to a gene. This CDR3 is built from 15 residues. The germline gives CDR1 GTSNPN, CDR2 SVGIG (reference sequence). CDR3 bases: TGTGCCTGGAGTGTGGACAGGGGGTCCTACAATGAGCAGTTCTTC. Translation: CAWSVDRGSYNEQFF.

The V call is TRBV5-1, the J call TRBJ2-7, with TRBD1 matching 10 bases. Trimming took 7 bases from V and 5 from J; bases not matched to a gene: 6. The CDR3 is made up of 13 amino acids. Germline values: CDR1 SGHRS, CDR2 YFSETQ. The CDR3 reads CASVRGQGHEQYF. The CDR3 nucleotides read TGCGCCAGCGTCCGGGGACAGGGGCACGAGCAGTACTTC. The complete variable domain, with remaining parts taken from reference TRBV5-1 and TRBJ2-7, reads KAGVTQTPRYLIKTRGQQVTLSCSPISGHRSVSWYQQTPGQGLQFLFEYFSETQRNKGNFPGRFSGRQFSNSRSEMNVSTLELGDSALYLCASVRGQGHEQYFGPGTRLTVT.

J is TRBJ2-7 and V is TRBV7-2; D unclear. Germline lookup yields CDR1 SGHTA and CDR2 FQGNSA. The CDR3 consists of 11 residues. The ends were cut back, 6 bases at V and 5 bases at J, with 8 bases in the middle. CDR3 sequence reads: CASSKNHEQYF. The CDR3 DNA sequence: TGTGCCAGCAGTAAGAACCACGAGCAGTACTTC.